The rows below give T cell receptor beta chains drawn from one sample of a study of identical twins. TCRdb reprocessed the 5' RACE reads with MiXCR, giving one entry per CDR3 protein. The sample carries some 590,000 distinct CDR3 sequences, nearly 10% recorded once. This sample was shared with a second study, whose subject was yellow fever vaccine responses in identical twins.

What was sequenced was PBMCs. These receptors all stem from a woman between 18 and 29 years old in good health. The CDR3 runs from the conserved cysteine through the conserved F or W. The D gene is left open where the match is weak. Only some rows state a clone size, as once, few, many or a class for expanded clones.

V gene,D gene,CDR3 length,J gene,clone size,CDR3 DNA,CDR3 protein
TRBV27,TRBD2,15,TRBJ2-3,few,TGTGCCAGCAGTTGGGTAGCGGGAGACCCAGATACGCAGTATTTT,CASSWVAGDPDTQYF
TRBV10-3,NA,14,TRBJ2-7,few,TGTGCCATCAGGAAGACAGATTCGCTTGAAGAGCAGTACTTC,CAIRKTDSLEEQYF
TRBV11-1,TRBD1,16,TRBJ2-3,few,TGTGCCAGCAGCTTAGAGGGGACAGGGGGAGCAGATACGCAGTATTTT,CASSLEGTGGADTQYF
TRBV29-1,NA,12,TRBJ2-5,NA,TGCAGCGCGGTTGGGGGGGCAGAGACCCAGTACTTC,CSAVGGAETQYF
TRBV7-8,NA,17,TRBJ2-6,few,TGTGCCAGCAGCTTACGCCCCCCAGGCTCTGGGGCCAACGTCCTGACTTTC,CASSLRPPGSGANVLTF
TRBV7-6,NA,13,TRBJ2-2,NA,TGTGCCAGCAGCTTAGAGTATGGCGGGGAGCTGTTTTTT,CASSLEYGGELFF
TRBV5-1,NA,16,TRBJ2-6,NA,TGCGCCAGCATGTCAGGGTCTCTCTCTGGGGCCAACGTCCTGACTTTC,CASMSGSLSGANVLTF
TRBV27,TRBD1,18,TRBJ2-1,few,TGTGCCAGCAGTTTATGGGCGCGACAGGGCCAATCCTACAATGAGCAGTTCTTC,CASSLWARQGQSYNEQFF
TRBV20-1,TRBD2,16,TRBJ2-1,many,TGCAGTGCTAGGGCGGGAAGCGGGGGCTCCTACAATGAGCAGTTCTTC,CSARAGSGGSYNEQFF
TRBV7-2,TRBD1,13,TRBJ2-2,few,TGTGCCAGCAGCGAACAGGGGACCGGGGAGCTGTTTTTT,CASSEQGTGELFF
TRBV12-3/TRBV12-4,TRBD2,15,TRBJ2-3,NA,TGTGCCAGCACCCCGTGGGGGGGGGGTTCAGATACGCAGTATTTT,CASTPWGGGSDTQYF
TRBV12-3/TRBV12-4,TRBD1,12,TRBJ2-7,many,TGTGCCAGCAGCACAGGGGGAGACGAGCAGTACTTC,CASSTGGDEQYF
TRBV5-5,TRBD1,16,TRBJ2-5,few,TGTGCCAGCAGCTTGGCCAGGACAGGGGGCCAAGAGACCCAGTACTTC,CASSLARTGGQETQYF
TRBV7-9,NA,14,TRBJ1-5,NA,TGTGCCAGCAGTCCGGGGGCGGTCAATCAGCCCCAGCATTTT,CASSPGAVNQPQHF
TRBV29-1,NA,14,TRBJ1-2,many,TGCAGCGTTGAAGATACGGGGACCCCCTATGGCTACACCTTC,CSVEDTGTPYGYTF
TRBV2,TRBD2,15,TRBJ2-5,NA,TGTGCCAGCAGTTGGACTAGCGGGGGGGGAGAGACCCAGTACTTC,CASSWTSGGGETQYF
TRBV5-1,NA,15,TRBJ2-1,many,TGCGCCAGCAGCTTGGTTAGGGTAAGATACAATGAGCAGTTCTTC,CASSLVRVRYNEQFF
TRBV12-3/TRBV12-4,NA,12,TRBJ1-2,many,TGTGCCAGCAGGAGACCTGACTATGGCTACACCTTC,CASRRPDYGYTF
TRBV10-3,TRBD1,15,TRBJ1-1,NA,TGTGCCATCAGGCCCGGGACAGGGGATCACACTGAAGCTTTCTTT,CAIRPGTGDHTEAFF
TRBV11-2,NA,15,TRBJ1-1,NA,TGTGCCAGCAGCTTGGCGAACAGGGAAAACACTGAAGCTTTCTTT,CASSLANRENTEAFF
TRBV6-2/TRBV6-3,TRBD1,15,TRBJ2-7,NA,TGTGCCAGCAGTTTGACGGGACAGGAAAACTACGAGCAGTACTTC,CASSLTGQENYEQYF
TRBV7-2,TRBD1,14,TRBJ1-6,many,TGTGCCAGCAGCAAACGGGACAGTAATTCACCCCTCCACTTT,CASSKRDSNSPLHF
TRBV14,NA,15,TRBJ2-1,NA,TGTGCCAGCAGCCAAGCGGGGTTGTCCTACAATGAGCAGTTCTTC,CASSQAGLSYNEQFF
TRBV5-1,TRBD2,15,TRBJ2-7,few,TGCGCCAGCAGCTTGGGTTCTAGCGGGAGAGGAGAGCAGTACTTC,CASSLGSSGRGEQYF
TRBV7-9,NA,12,TRBJ2-1,NA,TGTGCCAGCAGCTTTGCGGACAATGAGCAGTTCTTC,CASSFADNEQFF
TRBV28,TRBD1,14,TRBJ2-7,few,TGTGCCAGCAGTCCTAGGGGGCGCGTTTACGAGCAGTACTTC,CASSPRGRVYEQYF
TRBV20-1,TRBD1,11,TRBJ2-1,few,TGCAGTGCTGTGACAGGGAATGAGCAGTTCTTC,CSAVTGNEQFF
TRBV23-1,NA,14,TRBJ1-1,NA,TGCGCCAGCAGTCAAGAGGGCGTGAACACTGAAGCTTTCTTT,CASSQEGVNTEAFF
TRBV28,TRBD2,18,TRBJ2-2,NA,TGTGCCAGCAGTTCCCTCCGGACTAGCGGGGGGCCCCCCGGGGAGCTGTTTTTT,CASSSLRTSGGPPGELFF
TRBV27,NA,12,TRBJ2-5,few,TGTGCCAGCAGTCAAACCCGAGAGACCCAGTACTTC,CASSQTRETQYF
TRBV12-3/TRBV12-4,NA,13,TRBJ2-3,many,TGTGCCAGCAGTAACGACAGAACAGATACGCAGTATTTT,CASSNDRTDTQYF
TRBV7-9,NA,14,TRBJ2-5,NA,TGTGCCAGCAGCTTAGTGGGGGACCAAGAGACCCAGTACTTC,CASSLVGDQETQYF
TRBV12-3/TRBV12-4,TRBD1,14,TRBJ2-5,many,TGTGCCAGCAGTAAGGGACAGACCCAAGAGACCCAGTACTTC,CASSKGQTQETQYF
TRBV15,TRBD2,16,TRBJ2-1,NA,TGTGCCACCAGCAGAGGGGTAGCGGGAGGGTACAATGAGCAGTTCTTC,CATSRGVAGGYNEQFF
TRBV6-1,TRBD2,19,TRBJ2-5,NA,TGTGCCAGCAGTCCCCATCGGACTAGCGGGGGGGCAGTTCATGAGACCCAGTACTTC,CASSPHRTSGGAVHETQYF
TRBV5-1,NA,14,TRBJ2-2,many,TGCGCCAGCACCAGGGGCGCGAACACCGGGGAGCTGTTTTTT,CASTRGANTGELFF
TRBV6-1,NA,16,TRBJ2-2,few,TGTGCCAGCACGGTGGTCCGGAGGGGGCGCGTCGGGGAGCTGTTTTTT,CASTVVRRGRVGELFF
TRBV29-1,NA,12,TRBJ2-3,NA,TGCAGCGTTGCCTTTAGCACAGATACGCAGTATTTT,CSVAFSTDTQYF
TRBV24-1,NA,12,TRBJ2-5,NA,TGTGCCACCAGTGATTCCCAAGAGACCCAGTACTTC,CATSDSQETQYF
TRBV20-1,NA,13,TRBJ2-1,NA,TGCAGTCCGACCGGGACAACAAACAATGAGCAGTTCTTC,CSPTGTTNNEQFF
TRBV11-2,NA,16,TRBJ2-1,many,TGTGCCAGCAGCTTAGTTTTGCGGGGAGTAAACAATGAGCAGTTCTTC,CASSLVLRGVNNEQFF
TRBV11-1,NA,12,TRBJ2-3,few,TGTGCCAGCAGCTTAGAGGTATATACGCAGTATTTT,CASSLEVYTQYF
TRBV2,NA,13,TRBJ2-7,few,TGTGCCAGCAGTGGGTACAGCTCCTACGAGCAGTACTTC,CASSGYSSYEQYF
TRBV6-4,NA,13,TRBJ2-7,NA,TGTGCCAGCAGTGTTAATTGGGGCTACGAGCAGTACTTC,CASSVNWGYEQYF
TRBV5-1,NA,14,TRBJ1-6,many,TGCGCCAGCTCGGTTGACTCCTATAATTCACCCCTCCACTTT,CASSVDSYNSPLHF
TRBV4-2,NA,16,TRBJ2-7,NA,TGTGCCAGCAGCCAAGATGGTGAGACAGTTGCCGGAGAGCAGTACTTC,CASSQDGETVAGEQYF
TRBV18,TRBD1,15,TRBJ2-7,NA,TGTGCCAGCTCACCTCAAGCTACAGGGGCCTACGAGCAGTACTTC,CASSPQATGAYEQYF
TRBV5-5,NA,15,TRBJ2-2,few,TGTGCCAGCAGCTCGACCGCCCCGAACACCGGGGAGCTGTTTTTT,CASSSTAPNTGELFF
TRBV20-1,TRBD2,16,TRBJ2-1,NA,TGCAGTGCTAGAGCCCATAGCGGGGGGGCCTACAATGAGCAGTTCTTC,CSARAHSGGAYNEQFF
TRBV20-1,NA,14,TRBJ1-5,NA,TGCAGTGCTACCCAACTAGGAGGGAATCAGCCCCAGCATTTT,CSATQLGGNQPQHF
TRBV5-1,NA,18,TRBJ1-2,many,TGCGCCAGCAGCTTAAGCCCCGGACAATTCCTGGCTAACTATGGCTACACCTTC,CASSLSPGQFLANYGYTF
TRBV7-8,NA,12,TRBJ2-1,NA,TGTGCCAGCAGCGTCCTTTTCCATGAGCAGTTCTTC,CASSVLFHEQFF
TRBV21-1,NA,14,TRBJ2-7,many,TGTGCCAGCAGCAACGGAGGGTTCGTTCACGAGCAGTACTTC,CASSNGGFVHEQYF